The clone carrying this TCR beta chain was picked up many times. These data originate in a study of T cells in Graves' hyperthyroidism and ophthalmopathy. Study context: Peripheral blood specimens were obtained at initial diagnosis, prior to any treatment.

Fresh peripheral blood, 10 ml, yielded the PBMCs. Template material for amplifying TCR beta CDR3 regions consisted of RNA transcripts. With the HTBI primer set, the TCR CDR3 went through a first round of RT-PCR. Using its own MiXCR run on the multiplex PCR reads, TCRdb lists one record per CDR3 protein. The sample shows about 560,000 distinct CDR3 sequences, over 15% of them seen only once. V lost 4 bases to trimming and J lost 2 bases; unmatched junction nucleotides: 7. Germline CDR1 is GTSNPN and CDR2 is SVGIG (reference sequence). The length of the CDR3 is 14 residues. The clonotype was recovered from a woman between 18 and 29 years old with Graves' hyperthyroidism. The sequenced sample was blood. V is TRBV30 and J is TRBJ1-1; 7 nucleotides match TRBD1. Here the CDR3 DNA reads TGTGCCTGGAATACCGGGACAGCCAACACTGAAGCTTTCTTT. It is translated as CAWNTGTANTEAFF.